This T cell receptor (beta chain) appears in the sequencing data of a study of shared clonotypes between healthy human individuals. Naive CD8 cells were CD45RO-negative, positively selected for CCR7, excluding terminally differentiated effector memory CD45RA+ cells. Every one of the donors was a Caucasian adult that lived in Nashville, Tennessee. For this clone: Other DNA sequences of this sample code for an identical CDR3.

Sequencing was performed with immunoSEQ multiplex PCR; in TCRdb, only in-frame clones are kept and a portion is missing. The repertoire has about 750,000 clones, around 93% of them found once; the top ten carry less than 25%. Sequencing was performed on naive CD8+ T cells sorted from blood. The sequence came from a man under 40 in good health.

CDR3 bases: TGCGCCAGCAGCCAAGACGGAGATACGCAGTATTTT. As protein: CASSQDGDTQYF. The V gene is TRBV4-3, the J gene TRBJ2-3, with D unclear. V lost 0 bases, J lost 5 bases, and 3 bases lay in between. Germline V gene lookup returns CDR1 LGHNA and CDR2 YSLEER. The CDR3 is 12 residues long.